The 8 T cell receptor beta chains reported below all come from one sample, sequenced in a study of T cell responses to AZD1222 COVID-19 vaccine. The repertoire was sequenced with immunoSEQ multiplex PCR; TCRdb's copy has only in-frame clones and lacks some. The top ten clones hold 3% to 3.5% of a sample with about 78,000 clones, over 75% of them seen once. The material sequenced was peripheral blood, taken 28 days after the second AZD1222 dose. The receptors stem from an adult who received the AZD1222 COVID-19 vaccine.

Here the CDR3 DNA reads TGCGCCAGCAGCCAGGCACGACTAGCGGGAGTCAACAATGAGCAGTTCTTC. Protein sequence: CASSQARLAGVNNEQFF. This sequence joins TRBV4-1 and TRBJ2-1; TRBD2 matches at 12 bases. Germline trimming cut 3 bases from V and 5 bases from J; bases unmatched to any gene: 8. The CDR3 runs 17 residues. The germline V gene encodes CDR1 MGHRA and CDR2 YSYEKL.

The V gene is TRBV19, the J gene TRBJ1-2, with 7 bases that match TRBD1. Trimming removed 5 bases from V and 14 bases from J; junction bases left unmatched: 8. The CDR3 runs to 11 residues. The V gene's germline CDR1 is LNHDA and CDR2 SQIVND (reference sequence). CDR3 in DNA: TGTGCCAGTAGTTCCACGGACAGGTCGACCTTC. This codes for CASSSTDRSTF.

V and J are TRBV4-2 and TRBJ1-1; no reliable D call. The CDR3 sequence is 14 residues long. Germline CDR1 is LGHNA and CDR2 is YNFKEQ. The V end lost 0 bases, the J end lost 6 bases, and 11 bases lay between the germline ends. Here the CDR3 DNA reads TGTGCCAGCAGCCAAGAAAAGCTCACGGCTGAAGCTTTCTTT. Residues: CASSQEKLTAEAFF.

CDR3 region: CAISESGDTRNSPLHF. The CDR3 region has the DNA TGTGCCATCAGTGAGTCCGGGGACACTCGGAATTCACCCCTCCACTTT. This chain uses TRBV10-3 with TRBJ1-6, with D maybe TRBD1 (6 bases). The ends were cut back, 0 bases at V and 7 bases at J, with 13 bases in the middle. The CDR3 has 16 amino acids. Germline V gives CDR1 ENHRY, CDR2 SYGVKD.

The V and J genes are TRBV7-9 and TRBJ1-2, with 7 bases that match TRBD1. Germline CDR1 and CDR2: SEHNR and FQNEAQ (reference sequence). This CDR3 has 14 residues. J gave up 8 bases and V 5 bases, and 11 bases lay outside the gene matches. CDR3 sequence (DNA): TGTGCCAGCAGCCCCGGGACAGAATACCCAGGCTACACCTTC. Its translation is CASSPGTEYPGYTF.

The chain recombines TRBV7-2 with TRBJ2-1; no firm D call. Germline-derived CDR1 and CDR2 are SGHTA and FQGNSA. With 0 bases removed from V and 4 bases from J, the gap between germline ends came to 10 bases. The CDR3 is 15 residues long. CDR3 region: CASSLASALYNEQFF. DNA for the CDR3: TGTGCCAGCAGCTTAGCGTCGGCTCTTTACAATGAGCAGTTCTTC.

J is TRBJ2-2 and V is TRBV7-2; the D gene is possibly TRBD1 (7 bases). The CDR3 consists of 19 residues. Trimming took off 0 bases at V and 2 bases at J, with 19 bases between the two ends. CDR1 is SGHTA, CDR2 FQGNSA, per germline. The CDR3 DNA reads TGTGCCAGCAGCTTAGCTAGCCTAAGGAGGGGGCTAAACACCGGGGAGCTGTTTTTT. It translates to CASSLASLRRGLNTGELFF.

This clone was observed once. V gene TRBV10-3 combines with J gene TRBJ2-2, with 7 bases lining up with TRBD1. Germline V CDR1 and CDR2: ENHRY, SYGVKD. The CDR3 contains 13 residues. J lost 8 bases, V lost 6 bases, and 6 bases had no gene match. CDR3 nucleotides: TGTGCCATCAGCCCGGGACAGATGGGGGAGCTGTTTTTT. Protein sequence: CAISPGQMGELFF.